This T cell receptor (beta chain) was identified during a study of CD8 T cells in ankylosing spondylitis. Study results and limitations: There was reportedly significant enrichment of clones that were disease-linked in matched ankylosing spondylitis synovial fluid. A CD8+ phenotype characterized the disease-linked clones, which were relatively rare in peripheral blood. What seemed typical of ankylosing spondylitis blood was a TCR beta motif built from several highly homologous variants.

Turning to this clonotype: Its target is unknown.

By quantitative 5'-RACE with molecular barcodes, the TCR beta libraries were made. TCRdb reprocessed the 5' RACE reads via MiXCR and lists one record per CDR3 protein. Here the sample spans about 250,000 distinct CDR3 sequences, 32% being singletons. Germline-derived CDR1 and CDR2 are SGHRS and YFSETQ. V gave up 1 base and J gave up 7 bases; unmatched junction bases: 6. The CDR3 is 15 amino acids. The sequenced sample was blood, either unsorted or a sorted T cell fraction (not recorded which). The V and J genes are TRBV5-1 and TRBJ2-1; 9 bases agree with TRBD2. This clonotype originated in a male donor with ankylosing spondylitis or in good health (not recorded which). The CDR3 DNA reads TGCGCCAGCAGCTTGACAGCGGGGGGTTCAAATGAGCAGTTCTTC. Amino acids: CASSLTAGGSNEQFF.